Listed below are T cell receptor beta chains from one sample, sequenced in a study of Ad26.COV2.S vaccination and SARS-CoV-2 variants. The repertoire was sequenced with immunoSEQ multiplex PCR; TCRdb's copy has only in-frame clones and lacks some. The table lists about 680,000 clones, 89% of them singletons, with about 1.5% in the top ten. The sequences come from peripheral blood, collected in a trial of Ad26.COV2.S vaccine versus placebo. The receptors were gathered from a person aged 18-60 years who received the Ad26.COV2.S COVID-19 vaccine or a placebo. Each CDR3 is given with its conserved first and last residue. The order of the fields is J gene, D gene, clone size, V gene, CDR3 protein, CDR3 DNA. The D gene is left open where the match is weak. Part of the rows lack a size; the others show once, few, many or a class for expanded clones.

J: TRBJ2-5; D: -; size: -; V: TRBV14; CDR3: CASSSLGETQYF; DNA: TGTGCCAGCAGTTCCCTGGGGGAGACCCAGTACTTC
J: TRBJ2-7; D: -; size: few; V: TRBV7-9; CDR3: CASSSPYEQYF; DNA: TGTGCCAGCAGCTCTCCCTACGAGCAGTACTTC
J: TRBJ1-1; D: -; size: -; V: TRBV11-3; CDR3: CASSFQGRTEAFF; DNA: TGTGCCAGCAGCTTTCAGGGGCGGACTGAAGCTTTCTTT
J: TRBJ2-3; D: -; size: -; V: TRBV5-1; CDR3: CACAGIHTDTQYF; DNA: TGCGCCTGCGCCGGGATCCACACAGATACGCAGTATTTT
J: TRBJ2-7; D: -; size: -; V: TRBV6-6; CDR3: CASSPSRWTAYEQYF; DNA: TGTGCCAGCAGTCCCTCCCGGTGGACAGCCTACGAGCAGTACTTC
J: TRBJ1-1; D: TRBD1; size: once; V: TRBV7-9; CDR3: CASSFLGQVITEAFF; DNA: TGTGCCAGCAGCTTTTTAGGACAGGTTATCACTGAAGCTTTCTTT
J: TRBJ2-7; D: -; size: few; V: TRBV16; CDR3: CASSQYDYNYEQYF; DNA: TGTGCCAGCAGCCAATACGACTATAACTACGAGCAGTACTTC
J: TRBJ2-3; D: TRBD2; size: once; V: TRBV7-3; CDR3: CASSFGTSGVTDTQYF; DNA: TGTGCCAGCAGCTTCGGGACTAGCGGGGTGACAGATACGCAGTATTTT
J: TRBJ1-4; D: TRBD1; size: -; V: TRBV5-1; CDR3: CASSLRDRTNEKLFF; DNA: TGCGCCAGCAGCCTCCGGGACAGGACTAATGAAAAACTGTTTTTT
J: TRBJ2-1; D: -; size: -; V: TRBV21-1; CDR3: CASAPSYNEQFF; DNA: TGTGCCAGCGCCCCCTCCTACAATGAGCAGTTCTTC
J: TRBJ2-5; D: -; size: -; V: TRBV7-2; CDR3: CASTLTGTPETQYF; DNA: TGTGCCAGCACCCTGACGGGTACCCCAGAGACCCAGTACTTC